These 24 T cell receptor beta chains came from one sample sequenced in a study of human T cells and chemical hapten exposure. From the RACE reads, TCRdb called clonotypes with MiXCR, one entry per CDR3 protein. The table records 70,000 to 90,000 distinct CDR3 sequences, 11% of them present only once. The time point here: patch test 3, about 24 weeks after DPC sensitization. The treatment denotes: therapeutic diphenylcyclopropenone sensitization with weekly scalp DPC. Sequencing was performed on whole blood, taken in connection with sensitization to the hapten diphenylcyclopropenone (DPC). The receptors stem from a woman in her 50s with alopecia areata. Some clones in this sample may be carry-over from other donors' samples.

In its sample, this clonotype was seen a few times. V usage is TRBV7-2 and J usage is TRBJ2-4; TRBD2 aligns across 8 bases. This CDR3 spans 17 amino acids. The V segment lost 1 base and the J segment 2 bases; nucleotides outside the gene matches: 7. The germline V gene encodes CDR1 SGHTA and CDR2 FQGNSA. The CDR3 nucleotides read TGTGCCAGCAGCTTAGATACGGGAGGGAACCCCAAAAACATTCAGTACTTC. Protein: CASSLDTGGNPKNIQYF.

The sample holds a few counts of this clonotype. The chain links TRBV6-2 or TRBV6-3 to TRBJ2-3, with TRBD2 matching 7 bases. Germline values: CDR1 MNHEY, CDR2 SVGEGT. The CDR3 has 15 amino acids. V lost 7 bases and J lost 4; bases outside the gene matches: 11. CDR3 protein: CASKGGRSGPDTQYF. The CDR3 DNA reads TGTGCCAGCAAGGGCGGGAGATCGGGTCCAGATACGCAGTATTTT.

This clonotype was seen many times. DNA of the CDR3: TGTGCCAGCAGTTTCCAGGGGCATGCGGCACCCCTCCACTTT. It specifies CASSFQGHAAPLHF. The rearrangement links TRBV12-3 or TRBV12-4 to TRBJ1-6; possibly TRBD1 for D (6 bases). Trimming shortened V by 3 bases and J by 11 bases, and 14 bases separated the two germline ends. The CDR3 runs to 14 residues.

This clonotype was observed many times. The V gene is TRBV5-1, the J gene TRBJ2-7, with 11 bases matching TRBD2. Germline CDR1 reads SGHRS; CDR2 reads YFSETQ. This CDR3 spans 16 amino acids. Germline trimming cut 7 bases from V and 0 bases from J; bases unmatched to any gene: 9. The CDR3 here is CASATTSGSSSYEQYF. The CDR3 region has the DNA TGCGCCAGCGCAACTACTAGCGGGAGTTCCTCCTACGAGCAGTACTTC.

Only a few counts were recorded for this clonotype. The CDR3 DNA reads TGTGCCACCAGCAACCCGGGACCGACCTATGGCTACACCTTC. Encoded protein: CATSNPGPTYGYTF. The V gene is TRBV15, the J gene TRBJ1-2; maybe TRBD1 (5 bases). The V and J ends lost 4 bases and 4 bases respectively, with 13 bases between them. Looked up from germline, CDR1 is LNHNV and CDR2 is YYDKDF (reference sequence). The CDR3 runs 14 residues. Drawing the rest from reference TRBV15 and TRBJ1-2, the complete variable domain is DAMVIQNPRYQVTQFGKPVTLSCSQTLNHNVMYWYQQKSSQAPKLLFHYYDKDFNNEADTPDNFQSRRPNTSFCFLDIRSPGLGDTAMYLCATSNPGPTYGYTFGSGTRLTVV.

In its sample, this clonotype was seen many times. J is TRBJ2-1 and V is TRBV18; D is ambiguous. This CDR3 has 15 residues. Trimming pared 3 bases from V and 0 bases from J, leaving 9 bases between. The V gene's germline CDR1 is KGHSH and CDR2 LQKENI. In DNA form, the CDR3 reads TGTGCCAGCTCACCGTCCAGGTCCTCCTACAATGAGCAGTTCTTC. Its protein product is CASSPSRSSYNEQFF.

This clonotype was found many times. The V gene is TRBV12-3 or TRBV12-4, the J gene TRBJ2-1; 8 bases fit TRBD2. V dropped 5 bases and J dropped 2; count of bases not matched to a gene: 5. CDR3 size: 15 residues. The CDR3 DNA reads as TGTGCCAGCAGTCTCAGCGGGAGTGCCTACAATGAGCAGTTCTTC. Protein: CASSLSGSAYNEQFF.

This clonotype came up many times. This chain connects TRBV7-2 to TRBJ1-5; 10 bases are shared with TRBD1. CDR1 is SGHTA, CDR2 FQGNSA, per germline. The ends lost 5 bases at V and 4 bases at J; junction bases unmatched: 11. The CDR3 totals 17 residues. CDR3 nucleotides: TGTGCCAGCAGCCACCCCCTCGGACAGGGGGGGAATCAGCCCCAGCATTTT. Its protein product is CASSHPLGQGGNQPQHF.

In its sample, this clonotype was seen many times. The chain recombines TRBV3-1 with TRBJ1-2; D not certain. The V end lost 5 bases, the J end lost 8 bases, and 9 bases lay between the germline ends. The V gene's germline CDR1 is LGHDT and CDR2 YNNKEL (reference sequence). The CDR3 covers 11 residues. The CDR3 sequence is CASSTQRGYTF. The CDR3 nucleotides are TGTGCCAGCAGCACACAGCGGGGCTACACCTTC.

The gene calls are TRBV6-1 and TRBJ2-7; TRBD2 might be the D (6 bases). This CDR3 spans 12 amino acids. V was cut by 6 bases and J by 6 bases, with 12 bases left in between. Per germline, CDR1 MNHNS and CDR2 SASEGT. This CDR3 reads CASSPGTGEQYF. CDR3 in DNA: TGTGCCAGCAGCCCCGGGACTGGCGAGCAGTACTTC.

The rearrangement links TRBV5-1 to TRBJ1-5, with D unresolved. Trimming left V 3 bases short and J 1 base short, with 8 bases between. CDR3 length equals 14 residues. Germline V CDR1 and CDR2: SGHRS, YFSETQ. The CDR3 is CASSSGLSNQPQHF. In nucleotides, the CDR3 is TGCGCCAGCAGCTCCGGACTGAGCAATCAGCCCCAGCATTTT.

At least ten counts were recorded for this clonotype. V and J are TRBV30 and TRBJ1-1, with D maybe TRBD1 (5 bases). The CDR3 runs 11 residues. Trimming left V 3 bases short and J 5 bases short, with 7 bases between. In germline, CDR1 is GTSNPN, CDR2 SVGIG (reference sequence). CDR3: CAWRGGTEAFF. CDR3 nucleotides: TGTGCCTGGAGGGGGGGGACTGAAGCTTTCTTT.

This clonotype was seen ten or more times. The V gene is TRBV20-1, the J gene TRBJ2-7, with D unresolved. V lost 1 base and J lost 2, with 6 bases in between. From germline, CDR1 is DFQATT and CDR2 SNEGSKA (reference sequence). CDR3 size: 12 residues. The CDR3 is CSARGEPYEQYF. Here the CDR3 DNA reads TGCAGTGCTAGAGGTGAACCCTACGAGCAGTACTTC.

This clonotype was counted ten times or more. V is TRBV28 and J is TRBJ2-7; D remains unclear. V lost 2 bases, J lost 2 bases, and 7 bases lay in between. Germline assignment: CDR1 MDHEN and CDR2 SYDVKM. CDR3 length: 13 residues. The CDR3 DNA reads TGTGCCAGCAGTTTAATCCCGGCCTACGAGCAGTACTTC. Its protein product is CASSLIPAYEQYF.

V is TRBV7-2 and J is TRBJ2-7; 12 bases map to TRBD1. Unmatched junction bases numbered 10, after V lost 4 bases and J lost 6 bases. Germline V gene lookup returns CDR1 SGHTA and CDR2 FQGNSA. The CDR3 totals 16 residues. CDR3 sequence reads: CASSWDRGRGSSEQYF. The CDR3 DNA follows: TGTGCCAGCAGCTGGGACAGGGGGCGGGGCTCGTCCGAGCAGTACTTC.

The gene calls are TRBV12-3 or TRBV12-4 and TRBJ1-4; a possible D gene is TRBD1 (5 bases). V gave up 6 bases and J gave up 4 bases, with 12 bases separating them. CDR3 length: 14 residues. The CDR3 loop is CASRPGLHNEKLFF. CDR3 nucleotide sequence: TGTGCCAGCAGACCGGGACTGCATAATGAAAAACTGTTTTTT.

The table lists this clonotype with many counts. The chain couples TRBV29-1 to TRBJ1-3; no clear D. The CDR3 consists of 11 residues. The V end lost 4 bases, the J end lost 1 base, and 2 bases lay between the germline ends. Germline V CDR1 and CDR2: SQVTM, ANQGSEA. As DNA, the CDR3 is TGCAGCGTTGCGTCTGGAAACACCATATATTTT. Its translation: CSVASGNTIYF.

In its sample, this clonotype was seen many times. The chain uses TRBV20-1 and TRBJ2-1, with 12 positions matching TRBD2. J gave up 0 bases and V 7 bases, and 10 bases lay outside the gene matches. Germline V gene sequence: CDR1 DFQATT, CDR2 SNEGSKA (reference sequence). The length of the CDR3 is 17 residues. This CDR3 is CSVAGLAGGPSYNEQFF. The CDR3, as DNA: TGCAGTGTAGCGGGTCTAGCGGGAGGGCCCTCCTACAATGAGCAGTTCTTC.

This clonotype occurred many times. This chain links TRBV11-3 with TRBJ2-5; 10 nucleotides match TRBD2. V was pared by 5 bases and J by 1 base, with 7 bases of the junction left unmatched. The CDR3 length is 16 residues. Germline loops: CDR1 SGHNT, CDR2 YENEEA. The CDR3 sequence: CASSPRSSGGQETQYF. The CDR3 DNA reads as TGTGCCAGCAGCCCGCGGTCTAGCGGGGGCCAAGAGACCCAGTACTTC.

The rearrangement links TRBV29-1 to TRBJ2-7, with D perhaps TRBD1 (6 bases). CDR1 SQVTM and CDR2 ANQGSEA come from the germline V gene. With 6 bases removed from V and 6 bases from J, the gap between germline ends came to 15 bases. The length of the CDR3 is 12 residues. This CDR3 reads CSVYQGMGEQYF. The CDR3 DNA reads as TGCAGCGTATATCAGGGGATGGGCGAGCAGTACTTC.

The CDR3 nucleotides read TGTGCCAGCAGTCCGGACAGGGGGCTCAATCAGCCCCAGCATTTT. This codes for CASSPDRGLNQPQHF. V usage is TRBV6-2 or TRBV6-3 and J usage is TRBJ1-5; TRBD1 matches at 11 bases. The germline gives CDR1 MNHEY, CDR2 SVGEGT. The CDR3 is made up of 15 amino acids. Unmatched junction bases numbered 3, after V lost 5 bases and J lost 3 bases.

The table lists this clonotype with a few counts. This chain connects TRBV7-9 to TRBJ2-2, with 13 bases aligning to TRBD2. J was trimmed by 5 bases and V by 5 bases; bases with no gene match: 11. Germline CDR1 is SEHNR and CDR2 is FQNEAQ (reference sequence). CDR3 length equals 18 residues. DNA for the CDR3: TGTGCCAGCAGCCCCGGGACTAGCGGGAATACGGGGACCGGGGAGCTGTTTTTT. Protein: CASSPGTSGNTGTGELFF.

The table lists this clonotype with many counts. The CDR3 protein is CASSPILAEVTDTQYF. The DNA for the CDR3 is TGTGCCAGCTCACCAATACTAGCGGAAGTCACAGATACGCAGTATTTT. The chain employs TRBV18 and TRBJ2-3; 8 bases agree with TRBD2. From germline, CDR1 is KGHSH and CDR2 LQKENI. The CDR3 spans 16 residues. The V segment lost 2 bases and the J segment 2 bases; nucleotides outside the gene matches: 6.

This clonotype appeared once. This chain connects TRBV27 to TRBJ1-6, with 9 bases fitting TRBD1. With V trimmed by 4 bases and J by 6 bases, 1 base remained unmatched. CDR3 length: 14 amino acids. The germline V gene has CDR1 MNHEY and CDR2 SMNVEV (reference sequence). The CDR3 sequence: CASSSGQGNSPLHF. In DNA form, the CDR3 reads TGTGCCAGCAGTTCGGGACAGGGTAATTCACCCCTCCACTTT.